What follows is one TCR beta chain and its context. Which antigen it targets is not known. No qualities accompany the bases; no much larger clone lies one base away. Including cysteine and phenylalanine, the CDR3 has 12 amino acids. The kept DNA is CDR3 alone, 36 bases in frame from the first base. CDR1 and CDR2 (WSHSY, SAAADI) derive from the germline V gene. Cut back by 3 bases and 16 bases, the V and J ends lie 13 bases apart. This sample was taken from a study of blood T cell repertoires in COVID-19 (dated by TCRdb to the early 2020s). Describing the broader study: Collaborator samples came from the United States, Italy and Spain and covered acute and convalescent phases of COVID-19. The material from the prospective study consisted of cDNA or gDNA derived from T cells, B-cell-depleted T cells, or PBMCs. Deeply sampled blood TCRbeta repertoires from subjects exposed to, actively infected with, or recovered from COVID-19 were included in the dataset. The repertoires were released in a freely available public database meant as a resource for research on the immune response to SARS-CoV-2. Samples were obtained from the ongoing ImmuneRACE study (first 160 participants) and from 1,000 to 1,500 subjects provided by 6 global collaborators. A de-identified subject ID, COVID-19 status, age in years and sex were almost always included in the sample metadata. HLA class I and class II types, where available, came from metadata supplied by the sample provider rather than from assay-based typing.

The collaborating institutions used their own protocols to collect whole blood in K2EDTA tubes. Collaborator samples were shipped for TCRbeta analysis as frozen whole blood, isolated PBMCs, or DNA extracted from either sample type. TCRbeta CDR3 regions were amplified from genomic DNA using the immunoSEQ Assay, a bias-controlled multiplex PCR. In the paper's pipeline: The number of nucleated cells in each sample was estimated from the amplification of reference gene primers within the assay. To quantify the absolute abundance of each unique TCRbeta CDR3 rearrangement, sequence reads were collapsed and filtered. For each sample, productive Simpson clonality was calculated as the square root of Simpson's diversity index across productive rearrangements. TCRdb carries this immuneACCESS record with in-frame sequences only. Its versions omit some clonotypes, under half of them owing to an unresolved V gene in the studies checked, with the rest unexplained. V and J calls and clone size are copied from that table; D and trimming were computed from the DNA. This sample has roughly 200,000 clones in its table, and 70% to 90% of those were observed once. The top ten constitute 2.5% to 3.5% of the sample.

General conclusions and limits of the study: The quantity of clinical and demographic metadata differed by source and by participant and was supplied without curation.

The clonotype originates from a woman aged 25 to 39 with active or convalescent COVID-19. The V gene is TRBV10-2 and the J gene is TRBJ1-6, and the D gene may be TRBD1, 5 bases matching. The sequenced material came from peripheral blood. The DNA is as follows: TGCGCCAGCAGTGACCTCGGGGGTCTGCTCCACTTT. It translates as CASSDLGGLLHF.